This T cell receptor beta chain was identified during a study of T cells expressing NK-cell markers. The CDR3 sequence is 16 residues long. Looked up from germline, CDR1 is SGHTS and CDR2 is YDEGEE. TCR beta cDNA was generated via 5'RACE template switching incorporating UMIs. Following a re-call of the 5' RACE reads, TCRdb has one entry per CDR3 protein and lacks DNA. Here the sample table reports 550,000 or so distinct CDR3 sequences. What was sequenced was blood T cells: a sorted CD56 or NKG2C T cell subset, CD4+ or CD8+ T cells, or bulk PBMC T cells (not recorded which). The TCR sequence derives from a man between 18 and 29 years old in good health. V and J are TRBV5-8 and TRBJ2-5; the D call of TRBD1 rests on TCRdb alone, since no DNA is present to check it. CDR3 sequence: CASSATTGTGTETQYF.